The TCR beta chain described here comes from a study of T cell responses to AZD1222 COVID-19 vaccine. Germline V gene sequence: CDR1 SNHLY, CDR2 FYNNEI. The trim removed 5 bases at V and 2 bases at J, leaving 5 bases unmatched. The CDR3 extends over 15 amino acids. Note on this clone: Its specificity is not known.

Sequencing used immunoSEQ multiplex PCR; TCRdb keeps in-frame clones, though not all of them. This sample has some 86,000 clones; 65% to 85% occur once, and the top ten carry 22%. Overall study results and limits: Donors were largely white British and mainly female; clonal diversity was possibly underestimated.

The receptor was derived from an adult in good health. Sequencing was performed on peripheral blood, taken on day 0 of AZD1222 vaccination. The chain has TRBV2 and TRBJ1-5, with 8 bases fitting TRBD1. The CDR3 nucleotides are TGTGCCAGCAGTCAAGGACAGGGCGGCAATCAGCCCCAGCATTTT. This gives the protein CASSQGQGGNQPQHF.